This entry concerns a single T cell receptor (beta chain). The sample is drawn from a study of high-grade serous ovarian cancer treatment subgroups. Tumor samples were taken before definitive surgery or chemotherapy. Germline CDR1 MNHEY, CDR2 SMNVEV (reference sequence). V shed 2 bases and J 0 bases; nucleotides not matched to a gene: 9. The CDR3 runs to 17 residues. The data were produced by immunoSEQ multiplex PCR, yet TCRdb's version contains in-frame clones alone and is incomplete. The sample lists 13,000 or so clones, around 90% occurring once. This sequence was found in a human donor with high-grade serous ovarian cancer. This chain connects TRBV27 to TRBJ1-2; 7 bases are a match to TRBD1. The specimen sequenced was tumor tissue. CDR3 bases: TGTGCCAGCAGTTTAAAGGGCGGAGGGGGCCCTAACTATGGCTACACCTTC. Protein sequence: CASSLKGGGGPNYGYTF.